The rows below give T cell receptor beta chains drawn from one sample of a study of molecular identifiers for immune sequencing clone quantification. TCRdb used MiXCR to reprocess the PCR reads, holding one entry per CDR3 protein. The table records about 640,000 distinct CDR3 sequences, 15% to 20% of them present only once. Sequenced material: naive CD8+ T cells from blood, with Jurkat cell RNA spiked in. The receptors stem from a human donor in good health. Some libraries in this study had Jurkat cell RNA spiked in. Both conserved end residues are part of each CDR3. The D gene is left open where the match is weak. Clone size is not always given. Where it is, it says once, few, many or a class for expanded clones.

d_call j_call v_call clone_size cdr3_aa cdr3_nt
. TRBJ2-3 TRBV5-4 many CASSLGQDPTDTQYF TGTGCCAGCAGCTTGGGACAGGACCCCACAGATACGCAGTATTTT
TRBD1 TRBJ1-6 TRBV10-2 many CASSESQGAWDNSPLHF TGCGCCAGCAGTGAGTCACAGGGGGCTTGGGATAATTCACCCCTCCACTTT
TRBD2 TRBJ2-2 TRBV29-1 many CSVLAGNTGELFF TGCAGCGTTCTAGCGGGAAACACCGGGGAGCTGTTTTTT
TRBD2 TRBJ2-7 TRBV12-3/TRBV12-4 few CASSPAVSGGDEQYF TGTGCCAGCAGTCCGGCGGTTAGCGGGGGGGACGAGCAGTACTTC
. TRBJ2-4 TRBV13 . CASSLGFGLRTYF TGTGCCAGCAGCTTAGGATTCGGGTTGAGGACGTACTTC
. TRBJ2-3 TRBV2 many CASSDARTLSFSTDTQYF TGTGCCAGCAGTGATGCCCGGACACTCAGTTTTAGCACAGATACGCAGTATTTT
. TRBJ2-7 TRBV28 . CASTRPMHYEQYF TGTGCCAGCACCCGACCCATGCACTACGAGCAGTACTTC
. TRBJ1-1 TRBV30 few CAGLEAGTEAFF TGTGCCGGCCTGGAGGCGGGCACTGAAGCTTTCTTT
TRBD1 TRBJ2-2 TRBV10-3 . CATQVAGTDLTGELFF TGTGCCACCCAAGTTGCCGGGACAGACCTCACCGGGGAGCTGTTTTTT
. TRBJ2-1 TRBV27 . CASNDRLSVHEQFF TGTGCCAGCAATGACAGGCTATCGGTCCATGAGCAGTTCTTC
. TRBJ1-5 TRBV9 many CASSVGFSNQPQHF TGTGCCAGCAGCGTAGGGTTTAGCAATCAGCCCCAGCATTTT
TRBD2 TRBJ2-5 TRBV7-8 many CASTPSGGASETQYF TGTGCCAGCACCCCTAGCGGGGGGGCTTCGGAGACCCAGTACTTC
. TRBJ2-3 TRBV4-1 . CASSLHDGGPSTDTQYF TGCGCCAGCAGCCTCCACGACGGGGGGCCTAGCACAGATACGCAGTATTTT
. TRBJ2-5 TRBV24-1 many CATSGQAGWEAQETQYF TGTGCCACCAGTGGCCAGGCAGGGTGGGAGGCCCAAGAGACCCAGTACTTC
. TRBJ1-1 TRBV7-6 few CASSLFSANTEAFF TGTGCCAGCAGCTTATTTTCAGCGAACACTGAAGCTTTCTTT
. TRBJ2-7 TRBV29-1 few CSVRGRGSSYEQYF TGCAGCGTCAGAGGCCGCGGATCCTCCTACGAGCAGTACTTC
. TRBJ2-5 TRBV6-2/TRBV6-3 many CASSYSIIQTQYF TGTGCCAGCAGTTACTCGATAATCCAGACCCAGTACTTC
TRBD2 TRBJ2-7 TRBV7-9 many CASSRGGLAGGSSAYEQYF TGTGCCAGCAGCCGAGGAGGGCTAGCGGGAGGATCGAGTGCCTACGAGCAGTACTTC
. TRBJ2-7 TRBV2 many CASSGRQTSYEQYF TGTGCCAGTTCGGGGAGACAAACCTCCTACGAGCAGTACTTC
TRBD1 TRBJ1-1 TRBV5-1 many CASSQRIDRGENTEAFF TGCGCCAGCAGCCAGAGAATTGACAGGGGGGAGAACACTGAAGCTTTCTTT
. TRBJ2-2 TRBV3-1 many CASSQVGETGELFF TGTGCCAGCAGCCAAGTAGGAGAGACCGGGGAGCTGTTTTTT
TRBD1 TRBJ2-7 TRBV28 few CASATQTGVYEQYF TGTGCCAGCGCTACCCAGACAGGGGTCTACGAGCAGTACTTC